Only one count was recorded for the clone carrying this T cell receptor (beta chain). What it binds is not known. This record belongs to a study of cytomegalovirus exposure and HLA in healthy donors. Whole-study results and caveats: There were 150 to 200 TCR beta chains listed as cytomegalovirus-associated. It was confirmed in vitro that a few of the CMV-associated chains were specific for CMV antigens. One later analysis, an examination of the 90 to 150 validation repertoires, found that first-cohort TCR clusters tended to co-occur in them.

The CDR3 spans 14 residues. Germline CDR1 reads LNHNV; CDR2 reads YYDKDF (reference sequence). Trimming left V 0 bases short and J 1 base short, with 7 bases between. The method was immunoSEQ multiplex PCR; TCRdb's version includes in-frame clones alone and lacks a portion of them. The sample holds 150,000 or so clones, around 89% seen once. This TCR was sampled from a young woman in good health and CMV-seropositive. The rearrangement links TRBV15 to TRBJ2-7; D uncertain. Material for sequencing was PBMCs. CDR3 in amino acids: CATSRDHGSYEQYF. In DNA, the CDR3 is TGTGCCACCAGCAGAGATCACGGTTCCTACGAGCAGTACTTC.